The 5 T cell receptor beta chains below all came from one sample that was sequenced in a study of T cell responses to AZD1222 COVID-19 vaccine. The protocol was immunoSEQ multiplex PCR, while the TCRdb copy is restricted to in-frame clones and leaves out a portion. Of some 96,000 clones in the sample, about 87% were seen once. The sequences come from peripheral blood, collected on day 0 of AZD1222 vaccination. These receptors were collected from an adult in good health.

The rearrangement joins TRBV18 to TRBJ1-1; no clear D. Trimming took 1 base from V and 1 from J, leaving 13 bases between them. CDR3 length: 16 residues. Per germline, CDR1 KGHSH and CDR2 LQKENI. DNA for the CDR3: TGTGCCAGCTCACCACTTTCGGCCGGCAGGAACACTGAAGCTTTCTTT. This translates into CASSPLSAGRNTEAFF.

The rearrangement links TRBV6-1 to TRBJ2-3; D is uncertain. The CDR3 length is 18 residues. V lost 1 base and J 0 bases, leaving 17 bases between the germline ends. Germline CDR1 reads MNHNS; CDR2 reads SASEGT. The DNA of the CDR3 is TGTGCCAGCAGTGAAGGTTTGTTTTCGGCGGTAAGCACAGATACGCAGTATTTT. It specifies CASSEGLFSAVSTDTQYF.

The rearrangement uses TRBV12-3 or TRBV12-4 and TRBJ1-1; TRBD1 might be the D (5 bases). V was cut by 3 bases and J by 13 bases, with 12 bases left in between. The CDR3 is 11 amino acids. CDR3 in amino acids: CASSFRDGVFF. Written as DNA, the CDR3 is TGTGCCAGCAGTTTCCGGGACGGGGTTTTCTTT.

V and J are TRBV5-4 and TRBJ2-2; 8 positions agree with TRBD2. This CDR3 region has 16 residues. Unmatched junction bases numbered 14, after V lost 7 bases and J lost 6 bases. Germline lookup yields CDR1 SGHNT and CDR2 YYREEE (reference sequence). CDR3 loop: CASSSPGGASPGELFF. CDR3 coding DNA: TGTGCCAGCTCCTCCCCCGGGGGGGCGAGCCCCGGGGAGCTGTTTTTT.

This clone was recorded a few times. The V call is TRBV29-1, the J call TRBJ2-3; D is unclear. The CDR3 covers 12 residues. The germline gives CDR1 SQVTM, CDR2 ANQGSEA. V was pared by 7 bases and J by 1 base, with 9 bases between. The CDR3 sequence is CSAGTGTDTQYF. CDR3 DNA: TGCAGCGCCGGAACCGGCACAGATACGCAGTATTTT.